Below, 24 T cell receptor beta chains from the same sample are listed, as sequenced in a study of OX40 agonist ivuxolimab in advanced cancers. The repertoire was sequenced with immunoSEQ multiplex PCR; TCRdb's copy has only in-frame clones and lacks some. The sample includes tens of thousands of clones, around 86% of them seen just once. Sequencing used CD4+ or CD8+ T cells sorted from blood, obtained in a trial of the OX40 agonist ivuxolimab. The origin of the receptors is an adult with an advanced solid tumor such as melanoma, head and neck, liver or kidney cancer.

This clone showed up just a few times. The rearrangement links TRBV25-1 to TRBJ1-5; a possible D gene is TRBD1 (5 bases). With 2 bases removed from V and 5 bases from J, the gap between germline ends came to 7 bases. CDR1 is MGHDK, CDR2 SYGVNS, per germline. The CDR3 contains 13 residues. The CDR3 DNA follows: TGTGCCAGCAGTGAACAGGGTCATCAGCCCCAGCATTTT. Its translation is CASSEQGHQPQHF. Based on the CDR3 plus reference TRBV25-1 and TRBJ1-5, the full variable domain is EADIYQTPRYLVIGTGKKITLECSQTMGHDKMYWYQQDPGMELHLIHYSYGVNSTEKGDLSSESTVSRIRTEHFPLTLESARPSHTSQYLCASSEQGHQPQHFGDGTRLSIL.

The V gene is TRBV19, the J gene TRBJ1-2; D not resolved. Trimming took off 4 bases at V and 5 bases at J, with 14 bases between the two ends. Germline V gene data show CDR1 as LNHDA and CDR2 as SQIVND (reference sequence). The length of the CDR3 is 14 residues. The CDR3 spells CASSNTVKEYGYTF. CDR3 DNA: TGTGCCAGTAGTAACACCGTTAAGGAGTATGGCTACACCTTC.

The rearrangement joins TRBV28 to TRBJ2-1; D may match TRBD1 or TRBD2 (5 bases each). The CDR3 length is 11 residues. Germline CDR1 reads MDHEN; CDR2 reads SYDVKM. V was cut by 8 bases and J by 4 bases, with 6 bases left in between. The CDR3 reads CASGGYNEQFF. Here the CDR3 DNA reads TGTGCCAGCGGGGGTTACAATGAGCAGTTCTTC.

The rearrangement joins TRBV10-3 to TRBJ1-1; weak D call: TRBD1 (5 bases). In germline, CDR1 is ENHRY, CDR2 SYGVKD. The CDR3 has 15 residues. Trimming shortened V by 4 bases and J by 1 base, and 13 bases separated the two germline ends. DNA for the CDR3: TGTGCCATCAGTGCCAGACAAGGGGAGAACACTGAAGCTTTCTTT. This encodes CAISARQGENTEAFF.

CDR3 loop: CASSEGLAGGGQYF. CDR3 sequence (DNA): TGTGCCAGCAGTGAGGGACTAGCGGGGGGCGGGCAGTATTTT. The chain recombines TRBV6-1 with TRBJ2-3; 15 nucleotides match TRBD2. Germline trimming cut 3 bases from V and 11 bases from J; bases unmatched to any gene: 3. This CDR3 region has 14 residues. CDR1 is MNHNS and CDR2 is SASEGT in the germline V gene.

This sequence joins TRBV15 and TRBJ2-2; D tentatively reads TRBD1 or TRBD2 (5 bases each). CDR1 and CDR2 from the germline V gene are LNHNV and YYDKDF (reference sequence). The CDR3 length is 17 residues. The V and J ends lost 0 bases and 1 base respectively, with 12 bases between them. CDR3 sequence: CATSRDLGGLNTGELFF. The CDR3 DNA follows: TGTGCCACCAGCAGAGATCTTGGGGGTTTGAACACCGGGGAGCTGTTTTTT.

The chain is built from TRBV7-6 and TRBJ2-3; perhaps D is TRBD1 or TRBD2 (6 bases each). The CDR3 loop spans 15 amino acids. Germline values: CDR1 SGHVS, CDR2 FNYEAQ. The V and J ends lost 6 bases and 5 bases respectively, with 18 bases between them. CDR3 sequence: CASSPRGPGRDTQYF. CDR3 bases: TGTGCCAGCAGTCCACGGGGGCCGGGGAGAGATACGCAGTATTTT.

The rearrangement uses TRBV7-2 and TRBJ2-7; D remains unclear. V was trimmed by 0 bases and J by 2 bases, leaving 8 bases between them. Germline lookup yields CDR1 SGHTA and CDR2 FQGNSA. The length of the CDR3 is 14 residues. CDR3 protein: CASSLAVLTYEQYF. Here the CDR3 DNA reads TGTGCCAGCAGCTTAGCAGTTCTTACCTACGAGCAGTACTTC.

This clone turned up a few times. V is TRBV28 and J is TRBJ1-1; D remains unclear. The germline V gene has CDR1 MDHEN and CDR2 SYDVKM. The CDR3 is made up of 11 amino acids. V lost 4 bases to trimming and J lost 6 bases, with 6 bases between them. The CDR3 loop reads CASSYTAEAFF. The CDR3 DNA sequence: TGTGCCAGCAGTTACACGGCTGAAGCTTTCTTT.

The CDR3 bases are TGTGCCAGTAGTCCCAGCCCCCGCGGGCAGGGAGATACGCAGTATTTT. This translates into CASSPSPRGQGDTQYF. This chain links TRBV19 with TRBJ2-3, with D perhaps given as TRBD1 or TRBD2 (5 bases each). The CDR3 is 16 residues long. Trimming removed 5 bases from V and 5 bases from J, with 20 bases in between. Per germline, CDR1 LNHDA and CDR2 SQIVND (reference sequence).

In its sample, this clone was seen once. The chain carries TRBV15 and TRBJ2-3; a weak D match, TRBD1 (6 bases). CDR1 and CDR2 (germline): LNHNV, YYDKDF (reference sequence). The CDR3 runs to 15 residues. V shed 0 bases and J shed 3 bases, with 10 bases lying between them. The CDR3 DNA is TGTGCCACCAGCAGAGATCACCAGGGGACAGATACGCAGTATTTT. It encodes CATSRDHQGTDTQYF. Complete variable domain (other parts from reference TRBV15 and TRBJ2-3): DAMVIQNPRYQVTQFGKPVTLSCSQTLNHNVMYWYQQKSSQAPKLLFHYYDKDFNNEADTPDNFQSRRPNTSFCFLDIRSPGLGDTAMYLCATSRDHQGTDTQYFGPGTRLTVL.

The gene calls are TRBV5-1 and TRBJ1-6; the D gene is possibly TRBD1 (5 bases). Per germline, CDR1 SGHRS and CDR2 YFSETQ. This CDR3 contains 15 residues. V lost 4 bases, J lost 6 bases, and 14 bases lay in between. CDR3: CASSPGVGVNSPLHF. In DNA, the CDR3 is TGCGCCAGCAGCCCCGGCGTGGGGGTTAATTCACCCCTCCACTTT.

The rearrangement uses TRBV5-4 and TRBJ2-5, with 8 bases matching TRBD2. Germline values: CDR1 SGHNT, CDR2 YYREEE (reference sequence). V was clipped by 3 bases and J by 2 bases; unmatched bases: 3. The CDR3 is 14 amino acids. The CDR3 loop reads CASSSGGVQETQYF. The CDR3 nucleotides read TGTGCCAGCAGCTCGGGGGGGGTTCAAGAGACCCAGTACTTC.

The chain combines TRBV19 with TRBJ2-7; D might be TRBD2 (6 bases). Trimming left V 7 bases short and J 4 bases short, with 20 bases between. CDR3 length equals 15 residues. CDR1 LNHDA and CDR2 SQIVND come from the germline V gene (reference sequence). The CDR3 nucleotides read TGTGCCAGTACCAAAATCTCGGGGGATCATTACGAGCAGTACTTC. This gives the protein CASTKISGDHYEQYF.

The chain has TRBV21-1 and TRBJ2-5; no check of the table's D call, TRBD2, against the DNA was made. TRBV21-1 corresponds to a pseudogene. This CDR3 comprises 17 residues. CDR3 protein: CASSKAQTEPSGESQYF. For the CDR3, the DNA is TGTGCCAGCAGCAAAGCGCAAACCGAACCTTCCGGGGAGTCCCAGTACTTC.

The chain combines TRBV6-5 with TRBJ1-1, with D hard to call. The CDR3 has 14 residues. Looked up from germline, CDR1 is MNHEY and CDR2 is SVGAGI. Deletions cut 6 bases from V and 1 base from J, with 12 bases between. The CDR3 sequence is CASSSTRRNTEAFF. Here the CDR3 DNA reads TGTGCCAGCAGCTCGACAAGGAGGAACACTGAAGCTTTCTTT.

J is TRBJ2-7 and V is TRBV7-2, with no clear D. Trimming took 4 bases from V and 0 from J, leaving 4 bases between them. This CDR3 is 12 amino acids long. In germline, CDR1 is SGHTA, CDR2 FQGNSA. Here the CDR3 reads CASSSASYEQYF. The CDR3 DNA reads as TGTGCCAGCAGCTCGGCCTCCTACGAGCAGTACTTC.

About this clone itself: Its ends do not fully match the called genes, so a read error is possible. The rearrangement uses TRBV6-1 and TRBJ2-5, with D perhaps given as TRBD1 or TRBD2 (7 bases each). The germline V gene has CDR1 MNHNS and CDR2 SASEGT. This CDR3 is 15 amino acids long. The DNA for the CDR3 is TGCCAGCCTGAGGGGGGGCAGGGGGGCCAAGAGACCCAGTACTTC. It codes for CQPEGGQGGQETQYF.

The rearrangement links TRBV7-2 to TRBJ2-1; TRBD2 matches at 10 bases. The junction had 4 bases not matched to a gene; V was cut back by 6 bases and J by 2 bases. In germline, CDR1 is SGHTA, CDR2 FQGNSA. The CDR3 is 15 residues long. The CDR3 protein is CASSLSGGAYNEQFF. CDR3 DNA: TGTGCCAGCAGTCTGAGCGGGGGGGCCTACAATGAGCAGTTCTTC.

CDR3 sequence: CASSLRQGPSSGANVLTF. The CDR3, as DNA: TGTGCCAGCAGTTTAAGGCAAGGGCCTAGCTCTGGGGCCAACGTCCTGACTTTC. The gene calls are TRBV28 and TRBJ2-6; the D is unclear. Germline CDR1 is MDHEN and CDR2 is SYDVKM. V was cut by 2 bases and J by 0 bases, with 14 bases left in between. This CDR3 has 18 amino acids.

The rearrangement uses TRBV11-3 and TRBJ2-1; D is unclear. V lost 4 bases and J 4 bases, leaving 8 bases between the germline ends. Germline V gives CDR1 SGHNT, CDR2 YENEEA. This CDR3 spans 13 amino acids. CDR3 DNA: TGTGCCAGCAGCTCCGGGCCATACAATGAGCAGTTCTTC. Translated: CASSSGPYNEQFF. Full variable domain (remainder filled in from reference TRBV11-3 and TRBJ2-1): EAGVVQSPRYKIIEKKQPVAFWCNPISGHNTLYWYLQNLGQGPELLIRYENEEAVDDSQLPKDRFSAERLKGVDSTLKIQPAELGDSAVYLCASSSGPYNEQFFGPGTRLTVL.

The chain is built from TRBV6-5 and TRBJ1-6, with D possibly TRBD1 on 5 matching bases. Germline values: CDR1 MNHEY, CDR2 SVGAGI. This CDR3 is built from 15 residues. V lost 4 bases to trimming and J lost 2 bases, with 9 bases between them. This CDR3 is CASSLGVAYNSPLHF. In DNA, the CDR3 is TGTGCCAGCAGTTTAGGGGTGGCCTATAATTCACCCCTCCACTTT.

J is TRBJ2-3 and V is TRBV7-6; D is perhaps TRBD1 (6 bases). The germline V gene has CDR1 SGHVS and CDR2 FNYEAQ. This CDR3 has 16 amino acids. The V end was cut by 5 bases, the J end by 7 bases, with 22 bases between. The CDR3 here is CASSQGTPVPTYTQYF. CDR3 DNA: TGTGCCAGCAGCCAAGGGACACCGGTTCCCACTTATACGCAGTATTTT.

The rearrangement uses TRBV10-1 and TRBJ2-2; a possible D gene is TRBD1 (5 bases). The V and J ends lost 5 bases and 5 bases respectively, with 9 bases between them. The CDR3 has 13 residues. Germline V gene lookup returns CDR1 WNHNN and CDR2 SYGVQD (reference sequence). The CDR3 DNA sequence: TGCGCCAGCAGTCTCGACAGTACCGGGGAGCTGTTTTTT. This codes for CASSLDSTGELFF.